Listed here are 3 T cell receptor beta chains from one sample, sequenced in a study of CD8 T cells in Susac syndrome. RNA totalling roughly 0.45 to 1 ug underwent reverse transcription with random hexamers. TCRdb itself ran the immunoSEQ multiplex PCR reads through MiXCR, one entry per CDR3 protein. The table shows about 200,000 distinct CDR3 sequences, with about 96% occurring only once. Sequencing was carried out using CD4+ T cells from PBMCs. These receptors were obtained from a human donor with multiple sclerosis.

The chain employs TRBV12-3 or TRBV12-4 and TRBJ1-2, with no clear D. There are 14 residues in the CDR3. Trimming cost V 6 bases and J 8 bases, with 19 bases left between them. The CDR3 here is CASSQNKGGSGYTF. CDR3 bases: TGTGCCAGCAGCCAGAACAAGGGCGGGTCAGGCTACACCTTC.

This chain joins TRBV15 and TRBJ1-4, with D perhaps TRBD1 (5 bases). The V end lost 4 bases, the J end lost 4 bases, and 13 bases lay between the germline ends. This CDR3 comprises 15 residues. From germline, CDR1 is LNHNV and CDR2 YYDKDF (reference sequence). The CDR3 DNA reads TGTGCCACCAGCACTTGGCAGGGAATTAATGAAAAACTGTTTTTT. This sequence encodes CATSTWQGINEKLFF.

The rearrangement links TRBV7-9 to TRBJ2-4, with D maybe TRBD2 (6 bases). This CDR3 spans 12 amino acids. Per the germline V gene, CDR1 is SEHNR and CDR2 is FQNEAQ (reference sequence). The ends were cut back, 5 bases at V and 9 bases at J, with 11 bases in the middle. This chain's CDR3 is CASSPGGGIQYF. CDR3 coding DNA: TGTGCCAGCAGCCCCGGGGGTGGCATTCAGTACTTC.